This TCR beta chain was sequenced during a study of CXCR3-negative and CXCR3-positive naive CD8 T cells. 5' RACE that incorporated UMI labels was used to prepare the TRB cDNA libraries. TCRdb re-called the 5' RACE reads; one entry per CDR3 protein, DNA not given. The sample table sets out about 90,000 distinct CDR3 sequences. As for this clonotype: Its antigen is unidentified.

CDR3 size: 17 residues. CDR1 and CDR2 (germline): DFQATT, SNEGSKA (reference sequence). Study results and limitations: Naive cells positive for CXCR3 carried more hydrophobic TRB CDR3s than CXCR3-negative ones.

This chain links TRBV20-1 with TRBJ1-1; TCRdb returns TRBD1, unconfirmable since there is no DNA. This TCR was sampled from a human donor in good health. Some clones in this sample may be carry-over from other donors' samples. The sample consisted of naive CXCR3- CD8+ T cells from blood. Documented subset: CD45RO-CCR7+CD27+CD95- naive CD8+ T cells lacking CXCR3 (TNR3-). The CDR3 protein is CSARGYDGASVNTEAFF.